This T cell receptor (beta chain) was sequenced for a study of T cells in Graves' hyperthyroidism and ophthalmopathy. Germline V gene sequence: CDR1 KGHDR, CDR2 SFDVKD. Trimming shortened V by 0 bases and J by 7 bases, and 15 bases separated the two germline ends. This CDR3 contains 16 residues. This clonotype occurred many times. Its specificity is not known. The investigators amplified TCR beta CDR3 regions from RNA transcripts. During a first-round RT-PCR of the TCR CDR3, the HTBI primer set was used. In TCRdb, the multiplex PCR reads were re-called with MiXCR into one record per CDR3 protein. The profile shows a few hundred thousand distinct CDR3 sequences, about 15% of them singletons. Those with hyperthyroidism were 18 to 65 years old, newly diagnosed, and ill for under 2 months. Patients were excluded for uncontrolled infection, other autoimmune disease, pregnancy or lactation. The study's findings and limits: Classification by a 13 V-J model distinguished ophthalmopathy from stable hyperthyroidism.

This receptor was obtained from a young woman with Graves' hyperthyroidism. Sequencing was done on a sample of blood. V gene TRBV24-1 combines with J gene TRBJ2-1; a weak D match, TRBD1 (6 bases). This CDR3 reads CATSDLPRGVQNEQFF. As DNA, the CDR3 is TGTGCCACCAGTGATTTGCCCAGGGGAGTTCAAAATGAGCAGTTCTTC.